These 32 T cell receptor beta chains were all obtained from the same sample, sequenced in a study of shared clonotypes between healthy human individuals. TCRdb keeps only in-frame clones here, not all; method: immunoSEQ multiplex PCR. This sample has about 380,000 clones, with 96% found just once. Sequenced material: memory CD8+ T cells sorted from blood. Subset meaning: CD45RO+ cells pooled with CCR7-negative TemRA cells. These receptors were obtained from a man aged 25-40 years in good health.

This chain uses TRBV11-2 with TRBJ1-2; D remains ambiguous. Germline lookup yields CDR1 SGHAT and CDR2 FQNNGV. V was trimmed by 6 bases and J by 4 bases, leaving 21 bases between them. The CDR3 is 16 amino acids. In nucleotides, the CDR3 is TGTGCCAGCAGTTCAGAAGCCGGTGAAGGCTCCTATGGCTACACCTTC. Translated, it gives CASSSEAGEGSYGYTF.

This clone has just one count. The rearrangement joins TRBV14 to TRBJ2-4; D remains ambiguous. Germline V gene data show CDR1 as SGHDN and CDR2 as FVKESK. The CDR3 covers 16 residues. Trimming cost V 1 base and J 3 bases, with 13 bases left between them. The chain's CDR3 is CASSQATGLGKNIQYF. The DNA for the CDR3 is TGTGCCAGCAGCCAAGCGACGGGCCTGGGCAAAAACATTCAGTACTTC.

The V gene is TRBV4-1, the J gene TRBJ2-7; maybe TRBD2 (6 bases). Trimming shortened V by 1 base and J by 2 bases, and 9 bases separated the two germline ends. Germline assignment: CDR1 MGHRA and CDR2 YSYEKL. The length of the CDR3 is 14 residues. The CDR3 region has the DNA TGCGCCAGCAGCCAAGTACCGGGGGCCTACGAGCAGTACTTC. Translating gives CASSQVPGAYEQYF.

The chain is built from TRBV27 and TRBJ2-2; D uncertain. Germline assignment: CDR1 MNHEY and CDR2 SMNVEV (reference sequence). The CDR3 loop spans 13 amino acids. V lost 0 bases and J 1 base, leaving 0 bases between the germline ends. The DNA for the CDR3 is TGTGCCAGCAGTTTATCGAACACCGGGGAGCTGTTTTTT. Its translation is CASSLSNTGELFF.

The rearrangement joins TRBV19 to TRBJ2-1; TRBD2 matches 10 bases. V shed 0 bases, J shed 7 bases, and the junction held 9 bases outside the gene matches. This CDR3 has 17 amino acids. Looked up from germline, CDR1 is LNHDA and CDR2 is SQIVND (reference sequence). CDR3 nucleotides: TGTGCCAGTAGTATAGAGGCCCTAGCGGGAGTCGGGAATGAGCAGTTCTTC. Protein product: CASSIEALAGVGNEQFF.

CDR3 sequence (DNA): TGTGCCAGCAGCTTGACAGGAGCTGGGGCCAACGTCCTGACTTTC. It is translated as CASSLTGAGANVLTF. This rearrangement joins TRBV7-9 to TRBJ2-6; D is possibly TRBD1 (6 bases). This CDR3 is 15 amino acids long. CDR1 is SEHNR and CDR2 is FQNEAQ in the germline V gene (reference sequence). V lost 3 bases and J lost 2, with 8 bases in between.

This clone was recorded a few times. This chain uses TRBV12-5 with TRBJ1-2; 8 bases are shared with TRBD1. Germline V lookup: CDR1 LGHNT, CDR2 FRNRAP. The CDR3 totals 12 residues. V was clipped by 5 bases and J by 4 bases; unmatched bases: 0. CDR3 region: CASGGQGYGYTF. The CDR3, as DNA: TGTGCTAGTGGTGGACAGGGCTATGGCTACACCTTC.

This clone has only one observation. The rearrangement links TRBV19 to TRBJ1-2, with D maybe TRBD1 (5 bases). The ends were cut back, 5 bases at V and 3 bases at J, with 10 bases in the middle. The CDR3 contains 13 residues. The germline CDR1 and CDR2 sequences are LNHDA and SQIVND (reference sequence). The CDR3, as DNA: TGTGCCAGTAGTTCCAGGGTCCACTATGGCTACACCTTC. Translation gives CASSSRVHYGYTF.

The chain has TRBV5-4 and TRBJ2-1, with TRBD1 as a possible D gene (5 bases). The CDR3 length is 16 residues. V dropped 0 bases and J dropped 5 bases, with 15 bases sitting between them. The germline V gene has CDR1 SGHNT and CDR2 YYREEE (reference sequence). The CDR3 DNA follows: TGTGCCAGCAGCTTGGCAGGGTTGGTAGCACACAATGAGCAGTTCTTC. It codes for CASSLAGLVAHNEQFF.

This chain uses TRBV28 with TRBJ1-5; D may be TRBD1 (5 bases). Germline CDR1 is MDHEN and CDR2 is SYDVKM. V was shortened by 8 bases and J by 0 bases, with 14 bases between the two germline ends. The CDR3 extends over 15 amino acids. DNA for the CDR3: TGTGCCAGCGGGGCCACAGACTATAGCAATCAGCCCCAGCATTTT. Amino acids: CASGATDYSNQPQHF.

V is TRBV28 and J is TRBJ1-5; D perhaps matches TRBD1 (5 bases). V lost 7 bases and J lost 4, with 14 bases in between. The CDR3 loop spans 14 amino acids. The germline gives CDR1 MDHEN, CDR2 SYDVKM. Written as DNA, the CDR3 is TGTGCCAGCACCACTGCGGGGGGTAATCAGCCCCAGCATTTT. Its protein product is CASTTAGGNQPQHF. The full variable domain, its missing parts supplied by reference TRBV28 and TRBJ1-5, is DVKVTQSSRYLVKRTGEKVFLECVQDMDHENMFWYRQDPGLGLRLIYFSYDVKMKEKGDIPEGYSVSREKKERFSLILESASTNQTSMYLCASTTAGGNQPQHFGDGTRLSIL.

Here the CDR3 DNA reads TGTGCCAGCAGCCAAGGGTTTGGCGATGAGCAGTTCTTC. Residues: CASSQGFGDEQFF. The chain links TRBV4-2 to TRBJ2-1, with D unclear. The germline V gene encodes CDR1 LGHNA and CDR2 YNFKEQ. The CDR3 is made up of 13 amino acids. Between the trimmed V and J ends, which lost 1 base and 8 bases, there was a span of 9 bases.

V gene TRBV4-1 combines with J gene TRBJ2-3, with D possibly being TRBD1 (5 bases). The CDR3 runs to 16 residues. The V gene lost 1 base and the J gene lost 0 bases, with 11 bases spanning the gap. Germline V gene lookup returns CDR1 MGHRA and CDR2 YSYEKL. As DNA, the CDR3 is TGCGCCAGCAGCCAAGTGGGGCAGTCTAGCACAGATACGCAGTATTTT. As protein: CASSQVGQSSTDTQYF.

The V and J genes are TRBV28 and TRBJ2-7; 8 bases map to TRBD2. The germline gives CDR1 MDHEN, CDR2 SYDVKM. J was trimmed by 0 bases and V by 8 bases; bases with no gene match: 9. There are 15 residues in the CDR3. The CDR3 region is CASGTGTSSSYEQYF. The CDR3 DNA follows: TGTGCCAGCGGAACCGGGACTAGTTCCTCCTACGAGCAGTACTTC. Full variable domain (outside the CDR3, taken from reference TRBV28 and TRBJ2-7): DVKVTQSSRYLVKRTGEKVFLECVQDMDHENMFWYRQDPGLGLRLIYFSYDVKMKEKGDIPEGYSVSREKKERFSLILESASTNQTSMYLCASGTGTSSSYEQYFGPGTRLTVT.

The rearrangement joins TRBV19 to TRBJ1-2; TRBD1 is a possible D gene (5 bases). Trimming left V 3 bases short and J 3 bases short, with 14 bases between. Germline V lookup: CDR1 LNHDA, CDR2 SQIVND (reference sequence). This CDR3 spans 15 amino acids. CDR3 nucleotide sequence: TGTGCCAGTAGTATTGTGGCGGGGGTGGACTATGGCTACACCTTC. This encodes CASSIVAGVDYGYTF.

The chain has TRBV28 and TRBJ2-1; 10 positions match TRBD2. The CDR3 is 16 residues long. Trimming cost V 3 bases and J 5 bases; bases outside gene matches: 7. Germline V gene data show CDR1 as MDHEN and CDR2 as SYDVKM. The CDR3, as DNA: TGTGCCAGCAGTTTCTTTAGCGGGAGGATGAACAATGAGCAGTTCTTC. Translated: CASSFFSGRMNNEQFF.

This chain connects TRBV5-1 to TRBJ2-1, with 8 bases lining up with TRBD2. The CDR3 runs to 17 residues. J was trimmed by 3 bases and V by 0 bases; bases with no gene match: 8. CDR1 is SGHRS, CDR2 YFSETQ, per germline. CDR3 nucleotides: TGCGCCAGCAGCTTGGACGGGAGGGCCAATCTCTACAATGAGCAGTTCTTC. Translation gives CASSLDGRANLYNEQFF.

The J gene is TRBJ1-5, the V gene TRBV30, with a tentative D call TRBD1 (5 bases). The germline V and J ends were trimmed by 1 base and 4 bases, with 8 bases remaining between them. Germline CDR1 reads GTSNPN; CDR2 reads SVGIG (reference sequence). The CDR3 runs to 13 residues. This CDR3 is CAWSERGNQPQHF. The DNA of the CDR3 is TGTGCCTGGAGTGAGAGGGGAAATCAGCCCCAGCATTTT.

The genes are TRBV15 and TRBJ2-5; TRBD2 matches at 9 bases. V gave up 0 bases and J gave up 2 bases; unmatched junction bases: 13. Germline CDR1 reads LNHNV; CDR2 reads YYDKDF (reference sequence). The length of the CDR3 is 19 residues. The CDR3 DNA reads TGTGCCACCAGCAGAGATAGGAATCCCGGGACTAGCAGTCAAGAGACCCAGTACTTC. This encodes CATSRDRNPGTSSQETQYF.

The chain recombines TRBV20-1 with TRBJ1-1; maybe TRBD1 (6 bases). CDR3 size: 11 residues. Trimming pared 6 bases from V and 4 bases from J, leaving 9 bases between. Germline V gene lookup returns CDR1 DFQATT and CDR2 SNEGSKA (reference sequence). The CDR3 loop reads CSALDSTEAFF. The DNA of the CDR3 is TGCAGTGCCCTGGACAGCACTGAAGCTTTCTTT.

The CDR3: CASSSVETGPEAFF. The CDR3 DNA follows: TGTGCCAGCAGCTCCGTTGAAACAGGGCCCGAGGCTTTCTTT. V usage is TRBV11-2 and J usage is TRBJ1-1; D may be TRBD1 (6 bases). The CDR3 length is 14 residues. The germline gives CDR1 SGHAT, CDR2 FQNNGV. V shed 4 bases and J shed 11 bases, with 20 bases lying between them.

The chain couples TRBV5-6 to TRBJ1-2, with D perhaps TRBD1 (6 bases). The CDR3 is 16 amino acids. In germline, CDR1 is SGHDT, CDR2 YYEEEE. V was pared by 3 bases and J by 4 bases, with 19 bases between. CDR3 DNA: TGTGCCAGCAGCTGGGATGGGGGGGCCCGCCCCTATGGCTACACCTTC. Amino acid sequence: CASSWDGGARPYGYTF.

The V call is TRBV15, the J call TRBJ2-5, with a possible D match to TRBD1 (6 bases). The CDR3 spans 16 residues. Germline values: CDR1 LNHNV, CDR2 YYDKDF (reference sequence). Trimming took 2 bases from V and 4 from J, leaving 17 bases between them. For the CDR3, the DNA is TGTGCCACCAGCAGAAACAGGGTTAGGGGTGGAGAGACCCAGTACTTC. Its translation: CATSRNRVRGGETQYF.

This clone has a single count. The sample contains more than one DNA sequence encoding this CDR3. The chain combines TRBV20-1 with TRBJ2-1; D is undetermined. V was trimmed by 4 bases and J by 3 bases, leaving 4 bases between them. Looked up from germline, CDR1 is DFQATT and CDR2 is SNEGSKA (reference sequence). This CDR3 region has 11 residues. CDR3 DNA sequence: TGCAGTGCTAAGGACTACAATGAGCAGTTCTTC. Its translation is CSAKDYNEQFF.

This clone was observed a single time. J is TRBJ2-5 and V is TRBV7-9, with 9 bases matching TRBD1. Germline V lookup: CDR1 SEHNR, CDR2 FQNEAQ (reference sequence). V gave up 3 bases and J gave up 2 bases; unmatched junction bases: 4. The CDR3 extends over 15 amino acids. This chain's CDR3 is CASSFDRGGQETQYF. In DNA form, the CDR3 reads TGTGCCAGCAGCTTCGACAGGGGGGGACAAGAGACCCAGTACTTC.

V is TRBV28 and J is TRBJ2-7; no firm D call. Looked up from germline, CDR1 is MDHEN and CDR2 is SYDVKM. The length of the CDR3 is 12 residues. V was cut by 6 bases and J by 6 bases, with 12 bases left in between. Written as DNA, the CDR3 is TGTGCCAGCAGCCCACTGGGCTCCGAGCAGTACTTC. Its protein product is CASSPLGSEQYF.

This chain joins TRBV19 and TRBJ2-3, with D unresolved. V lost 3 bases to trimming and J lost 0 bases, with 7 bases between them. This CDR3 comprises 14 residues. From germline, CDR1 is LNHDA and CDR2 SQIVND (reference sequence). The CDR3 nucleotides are TGTGCCAGTAGTATCCGGGTTAGCACAGATACGCAGTATTTT. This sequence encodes CASSIRVSTDTQYF.

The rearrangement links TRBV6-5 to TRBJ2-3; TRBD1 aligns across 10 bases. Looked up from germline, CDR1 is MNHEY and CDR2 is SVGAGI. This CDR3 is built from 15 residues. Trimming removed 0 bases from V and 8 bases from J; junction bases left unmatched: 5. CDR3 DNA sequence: TGTGCCAGCAGTTACTCGAGGGACAGGGGTGGTACGCAGTATTTT. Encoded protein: CASSYSRDRGGTQYF.

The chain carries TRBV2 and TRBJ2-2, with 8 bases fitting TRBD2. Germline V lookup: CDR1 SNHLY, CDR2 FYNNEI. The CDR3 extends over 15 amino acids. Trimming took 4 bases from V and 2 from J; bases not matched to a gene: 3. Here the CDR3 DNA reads TGTGCCAGCAGTGGTAGCGGGGCAAACACCGGGGAGCTGTTTTTT. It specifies CASSGSGANTGELFF.

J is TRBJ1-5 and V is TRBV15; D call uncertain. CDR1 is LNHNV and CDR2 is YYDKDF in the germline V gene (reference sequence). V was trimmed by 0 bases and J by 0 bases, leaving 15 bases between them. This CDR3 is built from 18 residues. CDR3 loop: CATSRDPGNLISNQPQHF. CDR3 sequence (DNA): TGTGCCACCAGCAGAGATCCTGGGAATTTAATTAGCAATCAGCCCCAGCATTTT.

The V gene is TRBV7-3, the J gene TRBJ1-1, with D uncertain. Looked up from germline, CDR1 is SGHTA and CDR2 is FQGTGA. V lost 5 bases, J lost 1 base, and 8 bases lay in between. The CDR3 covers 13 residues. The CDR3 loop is CASSETPNTEAFF. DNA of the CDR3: TGTGCCAGCAGCGAGACTCCGAACACTGAAGCTTTCTTT.

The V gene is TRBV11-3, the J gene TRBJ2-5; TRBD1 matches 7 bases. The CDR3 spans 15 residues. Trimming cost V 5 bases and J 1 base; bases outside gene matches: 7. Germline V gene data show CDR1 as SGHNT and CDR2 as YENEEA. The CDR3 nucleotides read TGTGCCAGCAGCCCGGGACAGACCCTCCAAGAGACCCAGTACTTC. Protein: CASSPGQTLQETQYF.